This TCR beta chain originates from a study of CD8+ T cells in alopecia areata. The wider study: Each of the treated patients was given oral tofacitinib, 5 to 10 mg twice daily, for moderate-to-severe alopecia areata.

CDR1 is LGHNA, CDR2 YNFKEQ, per germline. Trimming took off 3 bases at V and 3 bases at J, with 14 bases between the two ends. This CDR3 comprises 15 residues. In each case, RNA was isolated and then reverse transcribed into cDNA as the sequencing template. Sequencing was performed with immunoSEQ multiplex PCR; in TCRdb, only in-frame clones are kept and a portion is missing. The data contain 200,000 or so clones, approximately 52% of them singletons. The sample here was CD4+ T cells sorted from blood, taken at week 0. The chain is built from TRBV4-2 and TRBJ1-2, with D perhaps TRBD1 (6 bases). The TCR was taken from a human donor with alopecia areata. The CDR3 loop reads CASSQETTGHYGYTF. CDR3 nucleotides: TGTGCCAGCAGCCAGGAAACTACAGGGCACTATGGCTACACCTTC.